The T cell receptor beta chain under discussion was sequenced for a study of post-analysis software for immune sequencing data. Study context: Clinical courses comprised relapsing-remitting, secondary progressive and progressive-relapsing multiple sclerosis. Regarding the study as a whole: Controls' normalized Chao1 diversity significantly exceeded that of multiple sclerosis patients. Among five TRBV segments more frequent in patients than controls were TRBV5-6, TRBV5-1 and TRBV20-1. Those samples that were prepared in the same batch co-clustered strongly by F measure.

Per germline, CDR1 DFQATT and CDR2 SNEGSKA (reference sequence). CDR3 length: 13 amino acids. V lost 6 bases and J 4 bases, leaving 13 bases between the germline ends. Unique molecular identifiers had been added to the TCR beta cDNA libraries. About 460,000 cDNA molecules were obtained from approximately 1 to 10 million T cells. One entry per CDR3 protein, called by TCRdb with MiXCR from the PCR reads. The repertoire holds over 700,000 distinct CDR3 sequences, with roughly 27% as singletons. On this clonotype itself: Antigen specificity is unknown.

The specimen sequenced was blood. This chain connects TRBV20-1 to TRBJ2-1, with no clear D. This receptor was identified in a girl aged 10-17 years with multiple sclerosis. CDR3 nucleotides: TGCAGTGCCCGGGCAACTGGTTACAATGAGCAGTTCTTC. It specifies CSARATGYNEQFF.